Listed below are T cell receptor beta chains from one sample, sequenced in a study of a mutant IDH1 vaccine in newly diagnosed glioma. No antigens are known for them. The repertoire was sequenced with immunoSEQ multiplex PCR; TCRdb's copy has only in-frame clones and lacks some. The table lists about 38,000 clones, around 78% of them singletons, with roughly 5% in the top ten. The sample was PBMCs, taken from a glioma patient whose treatment included an IDH1 peptide vaccine. These receptors were collected from a man aged 40-50 years with glioma. Both conserved end residues are part of each CDR3. The order of the fields is J gene, clone size, D gene, V gene, CDR3 DNA, CDR3 protein. A D gene is named only where the DNA matches it firmly. Size tells how often a clone was seen (once, few, many) or the class of an expanded clone, and some rows leave it out.

TRBJ2-3,NA,NA,TRBV5-1,TGCGCCAGCAGCTTGGACGGGAAAGATACGCAGTATTTT,CASSLDGKDTQYF
TRBJ2-5,once,NA,TRBV6-5,TGTGCCAGCAGCACTGACGAGGAGCAAGAGACCCAGTACTTC,CASSTDEEQETQYF
TRBJ2-2,NA,NA,TRBV5-1,TGCGCCAGCAGCGTCGGGCCGGCGGAAACCGGGGAGCTGTTTTTT,CASSVGPAETGELFF
TRBJ1-1,NA,NA,TRBV7-2,TGTGCCAGCAGCTATGGCCCGGGGAACACTGAAGCTTTCTTT,CASSYGPGNTEAFF
TRBJ1-1,NA,TRBD1,TRBV6-4,TGTGCCAGCAGTGTAGAGGCAGGGGGACGTGGACGTCTGACTGAAGCTTTCTTT,CASSVEAGGRGRLTEAFF
TRBJ2-7,NA,NA,TRBV5-1,TGCGCCAGCAGCTTGGGGGGGACGGCCCCCTACGAGCAGTACTTC,CASSLGGTAPYEQYF
TRBJ1-4,NA,TRBD1,TRBV7-6,TGTGCCAGCAGCTTGGGGACAGCTAATGAAAAACTGTTTTTT,CASSLGTANEKLFF
TRBJ2-2,NA,TRBD1,TRBV5-6,TGTGCCAGCAGCTTGGCTGGTAGGGGGCTAACCGGGGAGCTGTTTTTT,CASSLAGRGLTGELFF
TRBJ2-5,once,NA,TRBV11-2,TGTGCCAGCAGCGGAGCCAGGGGTGGGGAGACCCAGTACTTC,CASSGARGGETQYF
TRBJ1-4,NA,NA,TRBV20-1,TGCAGTGCTAGAGATTCGGGCAGACTGTTTTTT,CSARDSGRLFF
TRBJ1-1,NA,NA,TRBV9,TGTGCCAGCAGCGTAGCTCAGAACACTGAAGCTTTCTTT,CASSVAQNTEAFF
TRBJ1-5,NA,NA,TRBV19,TGTGCCAGTAGTATGGGGCCCTTGGGGGAGGGGAATCAGCCCCAGCATTTT,CASSMGPLGEGNQPQHF
TRBJ1-1,NA,TRBD1,TRBV5-5,TGTGCCAGCAGCACGCAACAGGGGCCCACTGAAGCTTTCTTT,CASSTQQGPTEAFF
TRBJ1-6,NA,TRBD1,TRBV6-5,TGTGCCAGCAGTTGGACAGGGGGAGGTTCACCCCTCCACTTT,CASSWTGGGSPLHF
TRBJ1-5,NA,NA,TRBV6-5,TGTGCCAGCAGCGCGCAGGAGGCTCAGCCCCAGCATTTT,CASSAQEAQPQHF
TRBJ1-1,few,NA,TRBV1,TGCACCAGCAGCCAGGCCGCAGGGGAATTAAAAGCTTTCTTT,CTSSQAAGELKAFF
TRBJ1-1,NA,NA,TRBV19,TGTGCCAGTAGTATAGGAAACAGGGTGGACACTGAAGCTTTCTTT,CASSIGNRVDTEAFF
TRBJ2-7,NA,NA,TRBV5-4,TGTGCCAGCAGCTCGGCCGGGACGGAGCCTAGGGAGCAGTACTTC,CASSSAGTEPREQYF
TRBJ1-6,NA,NA,TRBV5-4,TGTGCCAGCAGCTTACAGGCCAATTCACCCCTCCACTTT,CASSLQANSPLHF
TRBJ1-4,NA,TRBD1,TRBV6-5,TGTGCCAGCAGTTACAATGACAGGGGTCCGGGTGAAAAACTGTTTTTT,CASSYNDRGPGEKLFF
TRBJ2-7,NA,TRBD1,TRBV11-2,TGTGCCAGCAGCTTAGTCTGGCAGGGGGCTGCTACTCGCGAGCAGTACTTC,CASSLVWQGAATREQYF
TRBJ1-2,NA,NA,TRBV5-6,TGTGCCAGCAGCCCCCGGGCCTCCCCCGTGTATGGCTACACCTTC,CASSPRASPVYGYTF
TRBJ1-1,NA,TRBD1,TRBV6-4,TGTGCCAGCAGTGAGAGAGGGGGCTGGAACACTGAAGCTTTCTTT,CASSERGGWNTEAFF